This TCR beta chain was sequenced for a study of OX40 agonist ivuxolimab in advanced cancers. For the study at large: With a range of about 23 to 90, age averaged roughly 60 years, and more than 75% were male. Study conclusions and caveats: The average count of expanded clones was higher among CD8+ T cells than among CD4+.

The CDR3 is made up of 15 amino acids. From germline, CDR1 is SGHDT and CDR2 YYEEEE. V gave up 1 base and J gave up 7 bases, with 15 bases separating them. The count of this clone is one. What it recognizes is unknown. The repertoire was sequenced with immunoSEQ multiplex PCR; TCRdb's copy has only in-frame clones and lacks some. Here the sample spans 70,000 to 95,000 clones, approximately 92% being singletons. This receptor was taken from an adult with an advanced solid tumor such as melanoma, head and neck, liver or kidney cancer. The material was CD4+ or CD8+ T cells sorted from blood, obtained in a trial of the OX40 agonist ivuxolimab. The chain recombines TRBV5-6 with TRBJ1-3; no clear D gene. This CDR3 reads CASSLRSARRNTIYF. CDR3 nucleotides: TGTGCCAGCAGCTTGAGGTCGGCCCGTAGGAACACCATATATTTT.